The entry below gives a single T cell receptor beta chain sequence along with its context. The data derive from a study of low-dose radiotherapy and immunotherapy resistance in tumors. Study overall: Doses of 0.5 Gy per fraction every 2 weeks, totaling 6.5 Gy, went to Cohort 1. Aspirin was taken orally at 300 mg daily by patients, and this continued for four cycles from cycle 1 day 1.

CDR1 is LNHNV and CDR2 is YYDKDF in the germline V gene (reference sequence). The V segment lost 3 bases and the J segment 2 bases; nucleotides outside the gene matches: 2. This CDR3 is 14 amino acids long. TRAV and TRBV primers primed cDNA for both TCRalpha and TCRbeta. The TCRs were subjected to amplification over 20 PCR cycles employing a constant-region primer in conjunction with a V-primer adapter. A single record per CDR3 protein comes from TCRdb applying MiXCR to the reads. The data hold around 69,000 distinct CDR3 sequences, with 30% to 40% observed a single time. Time point specified: before trial treatment.

The receptor was derived from a female donor with ovarian cancer. Source: PBMCs, taken before treatment. This chain links TRBV15 with TRBJ2-7, with 9 bases identical to TRBD1. This CDR3 is CATSRDRGTYEQYF. The CDR3 region has the DNA TGTGCCACCAGCAGGGACAGGGGAACCTACGAGCAGTACTTC.